These 12 T cell receptor beta chains came from one sample sequenced in a study of blood T cells in healthy people across ages. It was with a sample-barcoded 5' primer and a J-beta primer mix that a second PCR of roughly 6 to 12 cycles was run. TCRdb analysed the 5' RACE reads with MiXCR anew, one entry per CDR3 protein. The sample consists of 550,000 to 750,000 distinct CDR3 sequences, under 25% of them appearing once. Specimen: blood. The receptor source for this set is an older man in good health.

In this sample, this clonotype turned up a few times. The chain is built from TRBV29-1 and TRBJ2-2, with 9 bases fitting TRBD2. V was pared by 7 bases and J by 6 bases, with 9 bases of the junction left unmatched. CDR3 length equals 14 residues. The V gene's germline CDR1 is SQVTM and CDR2 ANQGSEA. CDR3 bases: TGCAGCGCTGGGGCTAGCGGGAAGTCCGGGGAGCTGTTTTTT. The encoded protein is CSAGASGKSGELFF.

In its sample, this clonotype was seen a few times. At one end, the junction sequence differs from germline, possibly due to a read error. V is TRBV12-3 or TRBV12-4 and J is TRBJ2-7, with 11 bases matching TRBD1. The CDR3 extends over 15 amino acids. CDR3 protein: CVSSQTGTGGYEQYF. CDR3 bases: TGTGTCAGCAGTCAAACCGGGACAGGGGGCTACGAGCAGTACTTC.

This clonotype occurred a few times. V and J are TRBV6-1 and TRBJ2-5; 7 nucleotides match TRBD2. The CDR3 has 15 residues. V lost 3 bases to trimming and J lost 2 bases; unmatched junction nucleotides: 6. Germline lookup yields CDR1 MNHNS and CDR2 SASEGT. The CDR3 is CASSDLLASQETQYF. CDR3 coding DNA: TGTGCCAGCAGTGATTTACTAGCGAGTCAAGAGACCCAGTACTTC.

Many counts were recorded for this clonotype. The V gene is TRBV28, the J gene TRBJ2-5, with 9 positions matching TRBD2. The J call may be mistaken, given a closer DNA end match to TRBJ2-7. Germline lookup yields CDR1 MDHEN and CDR2 SYDVKM. This CDR3 has 12 residues. The CDR3 nucleotides are TGTGCCAGCAGGACTAGCGGATACGAGCAGTACTTC. Translated, it gives CASRTSGYEQYF.

In regard to this clonotype: One end of the junction varies from germline; a read error may be responsible. V is TRBV20-1 and J is TRBJ1-1; perhaps TRBD1 as D (6 bases). The CDR3 is 15 amino acids. CDR1 is DFQATT and CDR2 is SNEGSKA in the germline V gene (reference sequence). The chain's CDR3 is CSARDTGWGGTEASF. The CDR3 nucleotides read TGCAGTGCTAGAGACACAGGGTGGGGTGGCACTGAAGCTTCCTTT.

The table lists this clonotype with many counts. The chain recombines TRBV27 with TRBJ1-2; 12 bases fit TRBD1. V lost 2 bases to trimming and J lost 7 bases; unmatched junction nucleotides: 8. Germline-derived CDR1 and CDR2 are MNHEY and SMNVEV (reference sequence). The CDR3 has 16 amino acids. CDR3 in DNA: TGTGCCAGCAGTTTAAGGGACAGGGGGCTGACAACTGGCTACACCTTC. Protein product: CASSLRDRGLTTGYTF.

This clonotype was recorded a few times. This chain connects TRBV29-1 to TRBJ1-2; no clear D gene. V gave up 4 bases and J gave up 3 bases, with 9 bases separating them. This CDR3 contains 12 residues. Germline-derived CDR1 and CDR2 are SQVTM and ANQGSEA. The DNA for the CDR3 is TGCAGCGTTGTTCCAGACTACTATGGCTACACCTTC. Translation gives CSVVPDYYGYTF.

This rearrangement joins TRBV5-5 to TRBJ2-7; 7 bases match TRBD1. The CDR3 length is 14 residues. V lost 5 bases, J lost 7 bases, and 12 bases stayed unmatched. Germline CDR1 reads SGHKS; CDR2 reads YYEKEE (reference sequence). The CDR3 bases are TGTGCCAGCAGTAACAGACAGGGTACGAGGGAGCAGTACTTC. Protein product: CASSNRQGTREQYF.

In regard to this clonotype: The junction and the germline gene differ at one end; a read error may be behind it. The J gene is TRBJ1-1, the V gene TRBV20-1, with D unresolved. The CDR3 length is 10 residues. Germline V gene sequence: CDR1 DFQATT, CDR2 SNEGSKA (reference sequence). CDR3 nucleotides: TGCAGTGCTGGAGAGTTAGAAGCTTTCTTT. Its protein product is CSAGELEAFF.

This clonotype turned up a few times. The junction and the germline gene differ at one end; a read error may be behind it. V gene TRBV15 combines with J gene TRBJ2-5, with TRBD1 matching over 10 bases. The DNA end lines up better with TRBJ2-7; the J call may be wrong. This CDR3 has 16 amino acids. The germline V gene encodes CDR1 LNHNV and CDR2 YYDKDF (reference sequence). This CDR3 is CATSRDLGTGDNEQYF. In nucleotides, the CDR3 is TGCGCCACCAGCAGAGATCTGGGGACAGGGGATAACGAGCAGTACTTC.

The rearrangement links TRBV7-3 to TRBJ2-5, with 13 bases aligning to TRBD2. Gene TRBJ2-1 matches the end of the DNA better, so the J call may be wrong. From germline, CDR1 is SGHTA and CDR2 FQGTGA. The CDR3 is 19 amino acids. CDR3 region: CASSLSGELAGGGKNEQFF. DNA of the CDR3: TGTGCCAGCAGCTTAAGCGGGGAACTAGCGGGAGGGGGTAAAAATGAGCAGTTCTTC.

The gene calls are TRBV7-8 and TRBJ2-7, with TRBD1 as a possible D gene (5 bases). Germline-derived CDR1 and CDR2 are SGHVS and FQNEAQ. Trimming left V 1 base short and J 7 bases short, with 14 bases between. The CDR3 sequence is 14 residues long. The CDR3 DNA reads TGTGCCAGCAGCTTAGAAGTGCTTGCAGGGGAGCAGTACTTC. The encoded protein is CASSLEVLAGEQYF.